This T cell receptor (beta chain) was sequenced during a study of T cell repertoires in cytomegalovirus infection. Whole-study context: A matching HLA type, together with CMV infection, was signaled by public TCR beta signatures. Findings and limits, study-wide: Individuals carrying CMV plus the relevant HLA were identified by cumulative frequency of public TCR beta families. HLA-C-restricted TCR beta clonotypes specific for CMV led the ex vivo response.

TCRdb recomputed calls from the reads with MiXCR, one row per CDR3 protein. Here the sample spans almost 550,000 distinct CDR3 sequences, approximately 17% being singletons. This clonotype was seen a handful of times. The antigen is undetermined. The CDR3 loop spans 15 amino acids. With 6 bases clipped from V and 3 bases from J, the junction kept 9 bases outside the gene matches. From germline, CDR1 is MNHEY and CDR2 SMNVEV (reference sequence). The V and J genes are TRBV27 and TRBJ2-7, with TRBD1 identical over 9 bases. Sequencing was performed on CD8+ T cells from PBMCs. This receptor was obtained from a human donor in good health (CMV status not recorded). Some clones in this sample may be carry-over from other donors' samples. CDR3 nucleotides: TGTGCCAGCAGAACCGGGACAGGGTCTCTCTACGAGCAGTACTTC. The encoded protein is CASRTGTGSLYEQYF.